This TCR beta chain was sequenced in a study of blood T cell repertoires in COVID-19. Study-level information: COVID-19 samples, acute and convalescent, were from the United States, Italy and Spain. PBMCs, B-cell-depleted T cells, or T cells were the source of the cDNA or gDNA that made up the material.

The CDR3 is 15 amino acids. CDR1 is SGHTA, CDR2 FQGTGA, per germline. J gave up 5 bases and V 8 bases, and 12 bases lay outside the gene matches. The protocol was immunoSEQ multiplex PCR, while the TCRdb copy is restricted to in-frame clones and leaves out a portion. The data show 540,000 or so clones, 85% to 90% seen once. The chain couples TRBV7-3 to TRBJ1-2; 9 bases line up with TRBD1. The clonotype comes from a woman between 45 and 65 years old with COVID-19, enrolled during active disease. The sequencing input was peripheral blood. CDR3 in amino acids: CASGAGQGCWYGYTF. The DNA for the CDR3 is TGTGCCAGCGGCGCCGGACAGGGGTGTTGGTATGGCTACACCTTC.